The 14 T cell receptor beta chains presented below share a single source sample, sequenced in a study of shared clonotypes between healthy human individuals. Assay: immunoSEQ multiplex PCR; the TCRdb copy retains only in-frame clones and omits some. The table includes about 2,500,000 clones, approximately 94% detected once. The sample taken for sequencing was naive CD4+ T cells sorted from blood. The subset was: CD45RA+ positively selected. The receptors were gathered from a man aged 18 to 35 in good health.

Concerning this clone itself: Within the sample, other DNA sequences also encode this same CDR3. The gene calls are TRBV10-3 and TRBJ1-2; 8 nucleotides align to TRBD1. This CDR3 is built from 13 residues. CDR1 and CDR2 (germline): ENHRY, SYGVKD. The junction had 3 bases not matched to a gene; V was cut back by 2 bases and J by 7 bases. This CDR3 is CAISEGQGGGYTF. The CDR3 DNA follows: TGTGCCATCAGTGAGGGACAGGGCGGTGGCTACACCTTC.

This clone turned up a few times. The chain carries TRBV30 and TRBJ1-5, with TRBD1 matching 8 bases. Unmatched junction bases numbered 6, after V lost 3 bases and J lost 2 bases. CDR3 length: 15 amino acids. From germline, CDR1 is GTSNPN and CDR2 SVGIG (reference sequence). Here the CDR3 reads CAWSAGGSGNQPQHF. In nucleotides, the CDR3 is TGTGCCTGGAGCGCAGGGGGCTCTGGCAATCAGCCCCAGCATTTT.

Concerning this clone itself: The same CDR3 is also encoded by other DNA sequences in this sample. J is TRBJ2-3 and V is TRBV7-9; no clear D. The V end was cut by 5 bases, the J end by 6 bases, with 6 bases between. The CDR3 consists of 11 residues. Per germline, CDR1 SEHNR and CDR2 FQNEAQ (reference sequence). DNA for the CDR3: TGTGCCAGCAGCCCCGCCGATACGCAGTATTTT. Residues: CASSPADTQYF.

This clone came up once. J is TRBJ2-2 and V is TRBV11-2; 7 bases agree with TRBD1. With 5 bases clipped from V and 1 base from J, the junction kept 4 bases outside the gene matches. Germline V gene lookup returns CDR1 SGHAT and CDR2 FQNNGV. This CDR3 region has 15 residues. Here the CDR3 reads CASSVGQRNTGELFF. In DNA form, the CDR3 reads TGTGCCAGCAGCGTGGGACAGAGGAACACCGGGGAGCTGTTTTTT.

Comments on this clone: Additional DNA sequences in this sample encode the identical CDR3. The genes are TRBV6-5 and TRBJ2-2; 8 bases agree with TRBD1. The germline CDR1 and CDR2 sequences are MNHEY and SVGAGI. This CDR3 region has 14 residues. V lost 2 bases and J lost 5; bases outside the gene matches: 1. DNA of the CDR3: TGTGCCAGCAGTTACGACAGGGGTACCGGGGAGCTGTTTTTT. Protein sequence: CASSYDRGTGELFF.

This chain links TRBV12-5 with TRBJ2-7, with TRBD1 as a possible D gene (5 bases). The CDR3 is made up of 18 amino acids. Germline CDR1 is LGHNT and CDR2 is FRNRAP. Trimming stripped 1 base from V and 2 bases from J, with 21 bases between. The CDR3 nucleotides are TGTGCTAGTGGTTTGGCAACGAAGGACACCTCTTTAACCTACGAGCAGTACTTC. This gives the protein CASGLATKDTSLTYEQYF.

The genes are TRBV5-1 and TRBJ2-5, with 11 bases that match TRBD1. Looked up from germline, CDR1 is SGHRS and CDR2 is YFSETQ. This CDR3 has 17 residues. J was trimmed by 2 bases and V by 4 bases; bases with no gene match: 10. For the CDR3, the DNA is TGCGCCAGCAGCCCCAGCTTGGACAGGGGGCGTCAAGAGACCCAGTACTTC. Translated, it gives CASSPSLDRGRQETQYF.

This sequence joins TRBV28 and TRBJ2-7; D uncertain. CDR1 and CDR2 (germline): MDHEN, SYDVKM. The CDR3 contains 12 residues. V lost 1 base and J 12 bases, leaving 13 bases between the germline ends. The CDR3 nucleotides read TGTGCCAGCAGTTTATCCCTACGCGAACCGTACTTC. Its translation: CASSLSLREPYF. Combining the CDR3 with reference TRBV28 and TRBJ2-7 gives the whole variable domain DVKVTQSSRYLVKRTGEKVFLECVQDMDHENMFWYRQDPGLGLRLIYFSYDVKMKEKGDIPEGYSVSREKKERFSLILESASTNQTSMYLCASSLSLREPYFGPGTRLTVT.

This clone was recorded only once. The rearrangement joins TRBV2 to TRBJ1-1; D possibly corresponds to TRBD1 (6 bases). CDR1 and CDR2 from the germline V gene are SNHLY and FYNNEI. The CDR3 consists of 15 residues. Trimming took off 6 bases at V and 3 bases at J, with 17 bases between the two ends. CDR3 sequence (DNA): TGTGCCAGCAGGAAACAACAGGGTGGGGACACTGAAGCTTTCTTT. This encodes CASRKQQGGDTEAFF.

In DNA form, the CDR3 reads TGCAGCGTGTACCGGGACCCTTCTAGCACAGATACGCAGTATTTT. As protein: CSVYRDPSSTDTQYF. The chain recombines TRBV29-1 with TRBJ2-3, with D perhaps matching TRBD1 or TRBD2 (5 bases each). CDR1 is SQVTM and CDR2 is ANQGSEA in the germline V gene. The V gene lost 6 bases and the J gene lost 0 bases, with 16 bases spanning the gap. There are 15 residues in the CDR3.

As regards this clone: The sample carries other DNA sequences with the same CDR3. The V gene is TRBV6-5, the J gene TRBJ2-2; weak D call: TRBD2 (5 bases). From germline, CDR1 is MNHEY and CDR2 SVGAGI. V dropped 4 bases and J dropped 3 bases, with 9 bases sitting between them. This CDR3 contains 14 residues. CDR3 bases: TGTGCCAGCAGTTCTGCCGGGGACACCGGGGAGCTGTTTTTT. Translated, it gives CASSSAGDTGELFF.

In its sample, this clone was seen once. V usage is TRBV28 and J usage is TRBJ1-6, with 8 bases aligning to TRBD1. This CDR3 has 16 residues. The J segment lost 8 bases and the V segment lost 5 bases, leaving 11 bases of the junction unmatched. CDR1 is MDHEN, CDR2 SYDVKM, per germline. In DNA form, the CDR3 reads TGTGCCAGCAGTGCCCAACAGGGGGGGAAGTATTCACCCCTCCACTTT. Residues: CASSAQQGGKYSPLHF.

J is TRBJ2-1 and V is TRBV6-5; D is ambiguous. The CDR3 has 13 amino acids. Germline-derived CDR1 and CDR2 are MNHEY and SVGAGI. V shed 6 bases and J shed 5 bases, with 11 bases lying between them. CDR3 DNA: TGTGCCAGCAGGAGACTGGTAAACAATGAGCAGTTCTTC. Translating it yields CASRRLVNNEQFF.

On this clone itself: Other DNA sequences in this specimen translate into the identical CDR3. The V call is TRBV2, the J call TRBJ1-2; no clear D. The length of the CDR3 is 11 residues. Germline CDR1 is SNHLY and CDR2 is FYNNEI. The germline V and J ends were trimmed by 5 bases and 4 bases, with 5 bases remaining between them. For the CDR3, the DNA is TGTGCCAGCAGTCGCGCCTATGGCTACACCTTC. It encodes CASSRAYGYTF.